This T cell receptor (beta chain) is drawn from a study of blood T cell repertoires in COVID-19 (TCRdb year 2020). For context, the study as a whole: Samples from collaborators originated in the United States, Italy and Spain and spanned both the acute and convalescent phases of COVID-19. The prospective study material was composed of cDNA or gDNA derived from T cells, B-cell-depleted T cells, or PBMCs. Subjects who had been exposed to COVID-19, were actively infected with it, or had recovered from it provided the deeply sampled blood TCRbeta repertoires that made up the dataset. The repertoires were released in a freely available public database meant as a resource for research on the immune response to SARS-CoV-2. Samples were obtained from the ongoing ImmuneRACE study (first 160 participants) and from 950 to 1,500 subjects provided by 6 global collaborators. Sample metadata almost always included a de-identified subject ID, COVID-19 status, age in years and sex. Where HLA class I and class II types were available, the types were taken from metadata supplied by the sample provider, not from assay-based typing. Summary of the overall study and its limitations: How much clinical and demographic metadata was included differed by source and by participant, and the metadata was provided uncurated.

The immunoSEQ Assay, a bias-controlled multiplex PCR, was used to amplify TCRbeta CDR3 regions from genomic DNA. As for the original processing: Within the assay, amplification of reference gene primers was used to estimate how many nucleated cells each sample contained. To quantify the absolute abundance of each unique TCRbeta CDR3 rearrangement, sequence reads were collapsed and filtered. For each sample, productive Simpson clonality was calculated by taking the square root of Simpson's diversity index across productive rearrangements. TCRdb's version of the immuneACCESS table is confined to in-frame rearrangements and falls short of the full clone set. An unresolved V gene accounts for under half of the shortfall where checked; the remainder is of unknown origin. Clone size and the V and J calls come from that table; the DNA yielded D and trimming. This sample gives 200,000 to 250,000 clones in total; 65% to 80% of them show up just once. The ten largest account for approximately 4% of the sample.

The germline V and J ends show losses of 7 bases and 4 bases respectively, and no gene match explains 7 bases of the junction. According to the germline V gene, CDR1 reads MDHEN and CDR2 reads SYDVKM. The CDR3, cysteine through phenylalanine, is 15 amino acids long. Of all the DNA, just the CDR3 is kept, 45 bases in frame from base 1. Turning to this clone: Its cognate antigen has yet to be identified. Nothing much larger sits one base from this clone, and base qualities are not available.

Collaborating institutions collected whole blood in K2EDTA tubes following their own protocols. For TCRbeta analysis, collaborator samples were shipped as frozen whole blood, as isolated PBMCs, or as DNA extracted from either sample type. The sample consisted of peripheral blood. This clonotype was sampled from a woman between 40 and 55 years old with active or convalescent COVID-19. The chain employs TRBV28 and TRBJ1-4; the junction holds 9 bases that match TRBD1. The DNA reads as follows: TGTGCCAGCACCCAGGGGGGACAGGGTAATGAAAAACTGTTTTTT. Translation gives CASTQGGQGNEKLFF.